Sequencing of this TCR beta chain was carried out in a study of T cells after yellow fever vaccination (dated by TCRdb to the late 2010s). Regarding the complete study: The SMART-Seq v4 Ultra Low Input RNA kit was used to prepare libraries from fractions with low cell numbers. Two healthy male donors made up the cohort, one aged 18 to 30 years and the other aged 30 to 40 years. Bulk PBMC replicates and cell subsets were isolated from blood drawn at multiple timepoints before and after both primary and secondary immunization. To follow T-cell clones before and after both primary and booster YFV17D yellow fever vaccination, bulk TCR alpha and beta repertoires underwent longitudinal sequencing.

Here is what the overall study found, with its caveats: Computational filtering was needed because FACS-sorted repertoires could contain abundant contaminating clonotypes from the bulk population. Most clones expanded after primary vaccination (approximately 96% of CD4 and 88% of CD8) were re-detected after the booster, suggesting that broad memory maintenance occurred. A small share of clonotypes occurred in both CD4 and CD8 compartments, likely arising from convergent recombination. Only a couple of donors were included in the study, so the extent to which the findings can be generalized is limited. Compared with the primary T-cell response, the secondary T-cell response was weaker but faster, peaking on day 5 rather than day 15.

In this sample, this clonotype turned up many times. This clone's antigen is unknown. Base qualities are not provided; no much larger clone lies one nucleotide away. The label giving this sample's treatment or condition can be read as: live attenuated yellow fever vaccine strain. At every blood-draw timepoint, two biological replicates of bulk PBMCs were collected. PBMCs were isolated from peripheral blood using a standard Ficoll-Paque protocol. TriZol was used to extract RNA from bulk PBMCs, from CD4 and CD8 fractions, and from dextramer-positive and dextramer-negative fractions. CDR1 and CDR2, per the germline V gene (reference sequence), are DFQATT and SNEGSKA. Between the V and J ends, shortened by 3 bases and 5 bases respectively, the junction contains 8 bases. Inclusive of the bounding cysteine and phenylalanine, the CDR3 is 12 residues long. The retained sequence is limited to the CDR3, 36 bases, with the frame set at the first base.

The sequencing machine was an Illumina NovaSeq 6000. Synthesis of TCR cDNA relied on 5'RACE template switching, a step that introduced a universal primer site along with unique molecular identifiers. Priming for cDNA synthesis came from both the TCR alpha and TCR beta constant segments. Library amplification used two PCR steps, and the second PCR step added sample barcodes and sequencing adapters. Sequencing of libraries was performed on Illumina HiSeq 2500 (2x100 bp) or NovaSeq (2x150 bp). The source study handled its data this way. MIGEC was used to demultiplex reads and collapse the reads into UMI consensus sequences, and MiXCR was used for V(D)J alignment. Clonotypes responding to the vaccine were identified with edgeR on replicate PBMC samples, with the criteria of FDR below 0.01 and a log2 fold change above 5 up to day 15. Bulk clonotypes were assigned CD4 or CD8 identity according to which sequenced CD4 or CD8 repertoire held them at higher abundance. Starting from the raw public reads, TCRdb applied fastp trimming at Q25, assembled clones with MiXCR and retained in-frame beta chains. Each CDR3 protein gets just one entry, which takes the most common genes and DNA from the rows behind it. For this entry, the V and J calls and clone size follow TCRdb and not the study's own pipeline. The sample profile shows some 250,000 distinct CDR3 sequences; around 3.5% of them were found once. The ten largest make up under 20% of the sample.

This receptor was obtained from a man younger than 35 who received the YFV17D yellow fever vaccine. The source material was PBMCs, sampled 15 days after the yellow fever booster vaccination. The rearrangement joined TRBV20-1 to TRBJ2-1, and possibly TRBD2, on 5 matching bases. The CDR3 loop reads CSARFGDNEQFF. The DNA sequence follows: TGCAGTGCTAGGTTCGGGGACAATGAGCAGTTCTTC.